This T cell receptor beta chain appears in the sequencing data of a study of cytomegalovirus exposure and HLA in healthy donors. This clone was found a few times. Its antigen is currently unknown. General study results and limits: Follow-up analysis later connected one missense variant in DCLRE1C with trimming of TCR beta V- and J-genes. Owing to their indistinguishability, certain V segments, notably TRBV6-2 and TRBV6-3, were excluded.

CDR3 size: 13 residues. V lost 5 bases and J lost 1, with 8 bases in between. CDR1 is SGHVS and CDR2 is FNYEAQ in the germline V gene. The PCR used 60 Vbeta and 13 Jbeta primers. Repertoires were generated with immunoSEQ multiplex PCR, while TCRdb's copy carries only in-frame clones and drops some. The sample has 170,000 or so clones, roughly 79% seen once. J is TRBJ1-1 and V is TRBV7-6; D is perhaps TRBD1 (5 bases). The sequencing input was PBMCs. The sequence derives from a male donor in good health and CMV-seronegative. CDR3 in amino acids: CASSAGQNTEAFF. The CDR3 DNA reads TGTGCCAGCAGCGCCGGACAGAACACTGAAGCTTTCTTT.